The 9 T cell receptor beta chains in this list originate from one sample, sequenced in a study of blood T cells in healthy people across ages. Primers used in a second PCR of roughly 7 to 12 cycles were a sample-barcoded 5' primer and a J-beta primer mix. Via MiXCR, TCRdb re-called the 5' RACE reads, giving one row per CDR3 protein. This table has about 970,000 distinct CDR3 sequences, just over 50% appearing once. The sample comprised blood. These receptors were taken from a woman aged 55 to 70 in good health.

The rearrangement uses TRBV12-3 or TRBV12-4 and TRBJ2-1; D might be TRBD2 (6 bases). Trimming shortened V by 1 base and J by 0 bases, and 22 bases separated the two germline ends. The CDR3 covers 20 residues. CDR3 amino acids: CASSLDLFSGVRSSYNEQFF. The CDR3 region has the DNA TGTGCCAGCAGTTTAGATCTGTTTTCGGGGGTACGCAGCTCCTACAATGAGCAGTTCTTC.

This chain's CDR3 is CASSYPSGRSQYF. CDR3 sequence (DNA): TGTGCCAGCAGTTACCCTAGCGGGAGATCCCAGTACTTC. V is TRBV6-7 and J is TRBJ2-4; TRBD2 aligns across 10 bases. TRBV6-7 is an ORF, with its function uncertain. Trimming cost V 2 bases and J 13 bases; bases outside gene matches: 5. This CDR3 comprises 13 residues.

The CDR3 spells CASLPRGVGETQYF. In nucleotides, the CDR3 is TGTGCCAGCCTACCCCGGGGAGTTGGTGAGACCCAGTACTTC. This rearrangement joins TRBV2 to TRBJ2-5; TRBD2 might be the D (5 bases). Germline values: CDR1 SNHLY, CDR2 FYNNEI. The CDR3 has 14 residues. The V gene lost 8 bases and the J gene lost 5 bases, with 18 bases spanning the gap. Full variable domain (missing parts from reference TRBV2 and TRBJ2-5): EPEVTQTPSHQVTQMGQEVILRCVPISNHLYFYWYRQILGQKVEFLVSFYNNEISEKSEIFDDQFSVERPDGSNFTLKIRSTKLEDSAMYFCASLPRGVGETQYFGPGTRLLVL.

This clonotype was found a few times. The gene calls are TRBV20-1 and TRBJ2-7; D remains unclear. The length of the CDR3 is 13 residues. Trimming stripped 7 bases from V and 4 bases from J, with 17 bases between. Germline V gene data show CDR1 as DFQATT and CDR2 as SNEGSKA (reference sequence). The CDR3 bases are TGCAGTGGCCGGGCCCCGGGCAGATACGAGCAGTACTTC. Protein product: CSGRAPGRYEQYF.

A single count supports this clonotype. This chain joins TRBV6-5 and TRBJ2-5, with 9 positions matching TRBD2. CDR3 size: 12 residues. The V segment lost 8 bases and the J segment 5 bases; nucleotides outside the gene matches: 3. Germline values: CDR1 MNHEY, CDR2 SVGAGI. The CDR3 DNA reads TGTGCCAGCGTCAGCGGGAGGGAGACCCAGTACTTC. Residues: CASVSGRETQYF.

The CDR3 DNA is TGTGCCACCAGCAGAGATATGGGGGGCACTGAAGCTTTCTTT. Translation: CATSRDMGGTEAFF. V is TRBV15 and J is TRBJ1-1, with TRBD1 as a possible D gene (5 bases). The CDR3 loop spans 14 amino acids. The germline V gene encodes CDR1 LNHNV and CDR2 YYDKDF (reference sequence). Trimming removed 0 bases at V and 4 bases at J, with 9 bases between.

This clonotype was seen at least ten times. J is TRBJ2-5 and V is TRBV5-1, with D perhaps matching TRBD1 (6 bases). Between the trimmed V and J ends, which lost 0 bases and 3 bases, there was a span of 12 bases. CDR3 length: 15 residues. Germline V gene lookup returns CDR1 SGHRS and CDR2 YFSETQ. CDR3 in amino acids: CASSLVQGTKETQYF. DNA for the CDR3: TGCGCCAGCAGCTTGGTACAGGGAACGAAAGAGACCCAGTACTTC.

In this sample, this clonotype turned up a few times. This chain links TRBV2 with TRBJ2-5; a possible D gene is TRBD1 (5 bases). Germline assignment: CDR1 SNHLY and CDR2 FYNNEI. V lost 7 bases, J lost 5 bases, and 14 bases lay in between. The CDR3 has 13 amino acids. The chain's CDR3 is CASTGREIETQYF. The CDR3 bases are TGTGCCAGCACCGGCAGGGAAATCGAGACCCAGTACTTC. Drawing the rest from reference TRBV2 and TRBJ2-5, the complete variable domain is EPEVTQTPSHQVTQMGQEVILRCVPISNHLYFYWYRQILGQKVEFLVSFYNNEISEKSEIFDDQFSVERPDGSNFTLKIRSTKLEDSAMYFCASTGREIETQYFGPGTRLLVL.

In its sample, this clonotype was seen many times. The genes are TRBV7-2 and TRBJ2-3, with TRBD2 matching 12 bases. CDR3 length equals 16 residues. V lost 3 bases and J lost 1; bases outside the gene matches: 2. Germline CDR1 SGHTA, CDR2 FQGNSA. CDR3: CASSFRLAGGTDTQYF. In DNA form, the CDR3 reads TGTGCCAGCAGCTTCAGACTAGCGGGAGGCACAGATACGCAGTATTTT.